These 22 T cell receptor beta chains were all obtained from the same sample, sequenced in a study of tumor-infiltrating lymphocytes in primary liver carcinoma. Using a constant-region primer together with ProtoScript II reverse transcriptase, TCR beta cDNA was made from about 500 ng of total RNA. A slightly modified ARM-PCR protocol with three nested multiplex PCR rounds produced these TCR beta libraries. It was with TRBV1-TRBV30 forward primers and a C-beta reverse primer that the first two PCR rounds were run, at roughly 11 cycles each. TCRdb reprocessed the multiplex PCR reads via MiXCR and lists one record per CDR3 protein. Among about 330,000 distinct CDR3 sequences listed, almost 65% were seen once. Germline DNA was also extracted, and blood RNA derived from unsorted whole blood. The specimen was peripheral blood. The receptors derive from a middle-aged man with primary liver carcinoma and hepatitis B virus infection.

Of note for this clonotype: Compared with germline, one end of the junction differs, possibly owing to a read error. The rearrangement links TRBV11-2 to TRBJ2-7; 8 bases line up with TRBD1. CDR3 length equals 20 residues. Germline CDR1 is SGHAT and CDR2 is FQNNGV. This CDR3 reads CASSLVGARDRFSSSDEQYF. The CDR3 DNA is TGCGCCAGCAGCTTAGTAGGGGCCCGGGACAGGTTTTCCAGCTCCGACGAGCAGTACTTC.

This clonotype was counted many times. The genes are TRBV4-1 and TRBJ1-3; 7 nucleotides align to TRBD1. Germline loops: CDR1 MGHRA, CDR2 YSYEKL. Losses at the gene ends were 3 bases for V and 4 bases for J; bases not matched to a gene: 6. This CDR3 is built from 15 residues. DNA for the CDR3: TGCGCCAGCAGCCAGGGGACAGTCCCGGGAAACACCATATATTTT. As protein: CASSQGTVPGNTIYF.

In this sample, this clonotype turned up a few times. V is TRBV5-1 and J is TRBJ1-2, with D hard to call. V was clipped by 0 bases and J by 2 bases, with 11 bases between them. The CDR3 contains 15 residues. Germline V gives CDR1 SGHRS, CDR2 YFSETQ. The CDR3 reads CASSLAGQANYGYTF. The CDR3 DNA follows: TGCGCCAGCAGCTTGGCCGGTCAGGCGAACTATGGCTACACCTTC.

A note on this clonotype: This CDR3 is missing its conserved last phenylalanine or tryptophan, likely due to a read error. The rearrangement links TRBV4-1 to TRBJ2-2; a possible D gene is TRBD2 (7 bases). The CDR3 runs to 18 residues. CDR1 and CDR2 from the germline V gene are MGHRA and YSYEKL. Trimming cost V 0 bases and J 3 bases, with 17 bases left between them. CDR3 in amino acids: CASSQDRAGAGDTGELFL. CDR3 nucleotide sequence: TGCGCCAGCAGCCAAGACAGGGCGGGGGCCGGTGACACCGGGGAGCTGTTTTTA.

A word on this clonotype: The junction departs from the called germline gene at one end, perhaps through a read error. V gene TRBV7-9 combines with J gene TRBJ1-1; the match to TRBD1 covers 7 bases. Germline V CDR1 and CDR2: SEHNR, FQNEAQ (reference sequence). The CDR3 spans 13 residues. For the CDR3, the DNA is TGTGACAGCAGCCCGACAGGGACCACTGAAGCTTTCTTT. Residues: CDSSPTGTTEAFF.

Concerning this clonotype: This sequence may be a read error, since a much larger clone differs from it by one base. Here the CDR3 omits its conserved ending phenylalanine or tryptophan, so a read error is the likely source. This rearrangement joins TRBV6-5 to TRBJ2-7; D remains ambiguous. Deletions cut 0 bases from V and 3 bases from J, with 12 bases between. CDR3 size: 15 residues. Looked up from germline, CDR1 is MNHEY and CDR2 is SVGAGI. The chain's CDR3 is CASSYSTIPGYEQYS. The CDR3 nucleotides read TGTGCCAGCAGTTACTCGACGATTCCAGGCTACGAGCAGTACTCC.

The chain combines TRBV4-1 with TRBJ1-5; the D is unclear. Germline-derived CDR1 and CDR2 are MGHRA and YSYEKL. The CDR3 totals 15 residues. CDR3 loop: CASQTVSNSNQPQHF. CDR3 sequence (DNA): TGCGCTAGTCAGACGGTCTCAAATAGCAATCAGCCCCAGCATTTT.

This clonotype showed up just a few times. This chain's CDR3 is CASSYLGSNQPQHF. The CDR3 region has the DNA TGTGCCAGCAGTTACTTGGGCAGCAATCAGCCCCAGCATTTT. V and J are TRBV6-5 and TRBJ1-5; D remains ambiguous. The CDR3 runs to 14 residues. The V end lost 1 base, the J end lost 1 base, and 5 bases lay between the germline ends. Germline lookup yields CDR1 MNHEY and CDR2 SVGAGI.

On this clonotype itself: The CDR3 does not close with the conserved phenylalanine or tryptophan, likely indicating a read error. This chain uses TRBV12-3 or TRBV12-4 with TRBJ2-1; D gene uncertain. CDR3 length: 13 residues. CDR3 sequence (DNA): TGTGCCAGCCTCTTAAGGGCCTACGATGAGCAGTTCTTA. Protein product: CASLLRAYDEQFL.

This clonotype was recorded once. A much larger clone lies a single base off, so this may be a read error. This chain connects TRBV6-2 or TRBV6-3 to TRBJ1-1, with no clear D. CDR3 length equals 16 residues. The germline V gene encodes CDR1 MNHEY and CDR2 SVGEGT. Between the trimmed V and J ends, which lost 5 bases and 0 bases, there was a span of 16 bases. The CDR3 loop is CASSRPETFMNTEAFF. The CDR3 DNA reads TGTGCCAGCAGTCGTCCCGAGACATTCATGAACACTGAAGCTTTCTTT.

Points on this clonotype: This may be a read error: a much more frequent sequence differs by one nucleotide. The chain uses TRBV6-1 and TRBJ2-1; D unclear. Germline CDR1 and CDR2: MNHNS and SASEGT. This CDR3 has 16 amino acids. The DNA for the CDR3 is TGTACCAGCAGTGAAGCTCCCTTGAGCCACCTCAATGAGCAGTTCTTC. Encoded protein: CTSSEAPLSHLNEQFF.

Details on this clonotype: Possible read error: a much larger clone is one base away. The chain employs TRBV5-1 and TRBJ2-1, with 7 bases aligning to TRBD2. Looked up from germline, CDR1 is SGHRS and CDR2 is YFSETQ. This CDR3 is built from 16 residues. The CDR3 protein is CASSLSGGSVRNDQFF. In nucleotides, the CDR3 is TGCGCCAGCAGCTTGTCCGGCGGGAGCGTGCGCAATGATCAGTTCTTC.

This clonotype was recorded at least ten times. V gene TRBV10-3 combines with J gene TRBJ2-7, with 11 bases matching TRBD1. The CDR3 contains 15 residues. CDR1 ENHRY and CDR2 SYGVKD come from the germline V gene. V trimming: 3 bases; J trimming: 4 bases; junction bases outside the gene matches: 5. The CDR3 nucleotides read TGTGCCATCAGTGACCCGGGACAGGGGGGGTACGAGCAGTACTTC. Its protein is CAISDPGQGGYEQYF.

About this clonotype: A much larger clone sits a single nucleotide away, making a read error possible. J is TRBJ2-7 and V is TRBV10-3, with TRBD2 matching 11 bases. Trimming removed 5 bases from V and 2 bases from J; junction bases left unmatched: 5. Germline lookup yields CDR1 ENHRY and CDR2 SYGVKD. The CDR3 sequence is 15 residues long. The CDR3, as DNA: TGTGCCATCAGTTGTGGGACTAGCGGAACCTACGAGCAGTACTTC. It encodes CAISCGTSGTYEQYF.

This clonotype was detected only a few times. V usage is TRBV30 and J usage is TRBJ1-5, with a weak D call TRBD1 (5 bases). This CDR3 is 13 amino acids long. CDR1 and CDR2 (germline): GTSNPN, SVGIG (reference sequence). Trimming stripped 1 base from V and 5 bases from J, with 9 bases between. The CDR3 DNA is TGTGCCTGGAGTGCCCAGGGTGATCAGCCCCAGCATTTT. Encoded protein: CAWSAQGDQPQHF.

Worth noting for this clonotype: Germline and junction disagree at one end, which may indicate a read error. The chain links TRBV6-5 to TRBJ2-5; D possibly uses TRBD1 or TRBD2 (5 bases each). CDR3 size: 12 residues. Per the germline V gene, CDR1 is MNHEY and CDR2 is SVGAGI. The CDR3, as DNA: TGTGCCAGCAGTTACTCGAGAGGGACCCAGCATTTC. The encoded protein is CASSYSRGTQHF.

This chain links TRBV11-2 with TRBJ2-7, with D possibly matching TRBD1 (5 bases). The CDR3 totals 13 residues. Trimming removed 4 bases from V and 2 bases from J, with 9 bases in between. The germline V gene encodes CDR1 SGHAT and CDR2 FQNNGV. The CDR3 nucleotides read TGTGCCAGCAGCTCGACAGATCCCTACGAGCAGTACTTC. This translates into CASSSTDPYEQYF.

The rearrangement joins TRBV5-5 to TRBJ1-5; D is uncertain. Germline-derived CDR1 and CDR2 are SGHKS and YYEKEE (reference sequence). The CDR3 runs to 15 residues. The V end lost 2 bases, the J end lost 0 bases, and 9 bases lay between the germline ends. The CDR3, as DNA: TGTGCCAGCAGCTTACGGAGCTATAGCAATCAGCCCCAGCATTTT. Protein product: CASSLRSYSNQPQHF.

Notes on this clonotype: Since a much larger clone is just one base distant, this may be a read error. Given the absence of the conserved phenylalanine or tryptophan at the CDR3 end, a read error is likely. The chain is built from TRBV4-2 and TRBJ2-7, with D tentatively TRBD2 (5 bases). CDR3 length: 15 amino acids. Per the germline V gene, CDR1 is LGHNA and CDR2 is YNFKEQ. V was clipped by 0 bases and J by 3 bases, with 12 bases between them. CDR3 DNA sequence: TGTGCCAGCAGCCAAGATCCAAGGAGCGGCTACGAGCAGTACTTA. Translation: CASSQDPRSGYEQYL.

The chain uses TRBV30 and TRBJ2-3, with D perhaps TRBD2 (5 bases). CDR3 size: 11 residues. Germline V lookup: CDR1 GTSNPN, CDR2 SVGIG (reference sequence). V was pared by 3 bases and J by 4 bases, with 5 bases between. The CDR3 DNA reads TGTGCCTGGAGGGAGGCAGATACGCAGTATTTT. Translation: CAWREADTQYF.

This rearrangement joins TRBV11-2 to TRBJ2-7, with a weak D call TRBD1 (6 bases). The end of the DNA fits TRBJ2-1 better, so the J call may be wrong. CDR3 length equals 13 residues. CDR1 SGHAT and CDR2 FQNNGV come from the germline V gene. CDR3 DNA: TGTGCCAGCAGTTCCGCTAGGACAGAGGAGCAGTTCTTC. Its protein product is CASSSARTEEQFF.

As concerns this clonotype: An end of the junction does not agree with germline; a read error may underlie this. The chain has TRBV10-2 and TRBJ2-7; D is unresolved. The CDR3 has 15 amino acids. Looked up from germline, CDR1 is WSHSY and CDR2 is SAAADI. As DNA, the CDR3 is TGCGCCAGCAGTGAGGGGCAGGTGAGGTCCTGCGAGCAGTACTTC. This gives the protein CASSEGQVRSCEQYF.